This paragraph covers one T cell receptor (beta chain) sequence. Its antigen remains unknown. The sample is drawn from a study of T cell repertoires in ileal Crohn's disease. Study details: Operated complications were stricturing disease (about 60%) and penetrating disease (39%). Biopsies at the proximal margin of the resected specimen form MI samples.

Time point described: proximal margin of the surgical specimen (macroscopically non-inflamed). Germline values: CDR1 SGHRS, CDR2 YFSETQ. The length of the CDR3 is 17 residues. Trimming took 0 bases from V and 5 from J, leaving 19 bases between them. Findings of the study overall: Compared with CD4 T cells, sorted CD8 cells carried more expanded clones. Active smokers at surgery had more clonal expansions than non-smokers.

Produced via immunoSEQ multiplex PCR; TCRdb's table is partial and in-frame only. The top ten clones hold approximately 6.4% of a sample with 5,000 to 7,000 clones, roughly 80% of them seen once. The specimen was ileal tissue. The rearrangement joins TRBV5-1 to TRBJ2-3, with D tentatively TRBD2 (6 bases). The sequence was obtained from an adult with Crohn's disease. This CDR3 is CASSLAVRKKGGDTQYF. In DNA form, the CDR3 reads TGCGCCAGCAGCTTGGCTGTTAGGAAAAAGGGAGGAGATACGCAGTATTTT.